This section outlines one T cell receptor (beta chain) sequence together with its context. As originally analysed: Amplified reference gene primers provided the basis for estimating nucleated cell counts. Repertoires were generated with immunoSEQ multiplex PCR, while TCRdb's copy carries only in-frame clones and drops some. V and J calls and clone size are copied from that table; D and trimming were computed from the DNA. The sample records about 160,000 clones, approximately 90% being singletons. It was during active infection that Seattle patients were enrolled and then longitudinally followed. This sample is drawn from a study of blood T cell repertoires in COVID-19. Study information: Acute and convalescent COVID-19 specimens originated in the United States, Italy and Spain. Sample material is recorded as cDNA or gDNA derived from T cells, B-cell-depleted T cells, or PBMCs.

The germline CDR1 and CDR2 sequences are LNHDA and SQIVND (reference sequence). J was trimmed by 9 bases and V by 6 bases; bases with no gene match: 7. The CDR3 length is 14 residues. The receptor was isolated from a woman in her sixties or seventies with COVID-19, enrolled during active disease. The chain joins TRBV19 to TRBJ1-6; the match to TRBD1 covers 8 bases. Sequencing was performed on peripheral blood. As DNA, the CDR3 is TGTGCCAGTAGAGTACAGGGGGACGCTTCACCCCTCCACTTT. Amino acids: CASRVQGDASPLHF.